The clone carrying this T cell receptor (beta chain) has only a few counts. What it binds is unknown. This sample is drawn from a study of neoadjuvant anti-PD-1 for oral cavity cancer. Study-level background: Patients without progression got a fourth dose around day 43. Whole-study findings and limits: Higher pretreatment Treg/Th17 ratios tracked higher pretreatment blood clonality.

The protocol was immunoSEQ multiplex PCR, while the TCRdb copy is restricted to in-frame clones and leaves out a portion. Among some 70,000 clones listed, 80% to 90% were seen once. V shed 6 bases, J shed 6 bases, and the junction held 14 bases outside the gene matches. Per germline, CDR1 MGHDK and CDR2 SYGVNS. The CDR3 runs to 17 residues. Time point given: after neoadjuvant nivolumab, at surgical resection. Cohort: HPV-negative, locally advanced oral cavity squamous cell carcinoma patients. Sequenced material: PBMCs, taken after nivolumab (anti-PD-1) treatment. The V gene is TRBV25-1, the J gene TRBJ2-2; TRBD2 matches 9 bases. The origin of this receptor is a person aged 35 to 85 with oral cavity squamous cell carcinoma. The CDR3 reads CASSPASFSGSPGELFF. The CDR3 DNA follows: TGTGCCAGCAGCCCCGCCAGCTTTAGCGGGAGTCCCGGGGAGCTGTTTTTT.